Shown below are 8 T cell receptor beta chains from a single sample sequenced in a study of cytomegalovirus exposure and HLA in healthy donors (TCRdb year 2017). Library method: the immunoSEQ multiplex PCR assay. The multiplex PCR relied on a mix of 60 forward primers for TCR Vbeta segments and 13 reverse primers for TCR Jbeta segments. TCRdb provides this immuneACCESS table in a form limited to in-frame rearrangements. Some clones are lacking; in checked studies, under half of them reflect an unresolved V gene, and why the rest are absent is not known. This sample holds 200,000 or so clones; 80% to 85% were observed only once. Under 7.5% of the sample lies in the top ten. The sample taken for sequencing was PBMCs. The receptor source for this set is a woman aged 45-65 years in good health and CMV-seropositive.

The chain couples TRBV30 to TRBJ1-1; TRBD1 matches 7 bases. CDR3 length equals 13 residues. After removal of 1 base from V and 1 base from J, the junction contained 0 bases not matched to a gene. CDR1 is GTSNPN, CDR2 SVGIG, per germline (reference sequence). The CDR3 coding sequence is TGTGCCTGGAGTGACAGGGGGAACACTGAAGCTTTCTTT. It encodes CAWSDRGNTEAFF.

V usage is TRBV28 and J usage is TRBJ2-3; perhaps TRBD2 as D (5 bases). Deletions cut 7 bases from V and 7 bases from J, with 12 bases between. This CDR3 is built from 12 residues. Germline CDR1 MDHEN, CDR2 SYDVKM. CDR3 coding DNA: TGTGCCAGCACCCCTGAGGGAAATACGCAGTATTTT. This sequence encodes CASTPEGNTQYF. Full variable domain (rest looked up from reference TRBV28 and TRBJ2-3): DVKVTQSSRYLVKRTGEKVFLECVQDMDHENMFWYRQDPGLGLRLIYFSYDVKMKEKGDIPEGYSVSREKKERFSLILESASTNQTSMYLCASTPEGNTQYFGPGTRLTVL.

This chain links TRBV5-4 with TRBJ2-1; TRBD2 is a possible D gene (6 bases). V was trimmed by 3 bases and J by 5 bases, leaving 9 bases between them. There are 13 residues in the CDR3. Germline loops: CDR1 SGHNT, CDR2 YYREEE (reference sequence). In nucleotides, the CDR3 is TGTGCCAGCAGCTCCGGGGGAAACAATGAGCAGTTCTTC. It yields the protein CASSSGGNNEQFF.

The chain recombines TRBV11-3 with TRBJ2-1, with 11 bases identical to TRBD2. The ends lost 5 bases at V and 4 bases at J; junction bases unmatched: 4. CDR3 length: 15 amino acids. Germline V CDR1 and CDR2: SGHNT, YENEEA. The CDR3 coding sequence is TGTGCCAGCAGCGGGGGACTAGCGGTTTACAATGAGCAGTTCTTC. It specifies CASSGGLAVYNEQFF.

V is TRBV7-2 and J is TRBJ2-5; 14 bases are a match to TRBD2. This CDR3 region has 17 residues. The V and J ends lost 3 bases and 5 bases, in that order; junction bases with no gene match: 8. The germline gives CDR1 SGHTA, CDR2 FQGNSA. The CDR3 DNA reads TGTGCCAGCAGCTTCTCTGGACTAGCGGGAGGAGGGGAGACCCAGTACTTC. It specifies CASSFSGLAGGGETQYF. Full variable domain (rest looked up from reference TRBV7-2 and TRBJ2-5): GAGVSQSPSNKVTEKGKDVELRCDPISGHTALYWYRQSLGQGLEFLIYFQGNSAPDKSGLPSDRFSAERTGGSVSTLTIQRTQQEDSAVYLCASSFSGLAGGGETQYFGPGTRLLVL.

This clone has more than one count but fewer than ten. The chain combines TRBV11-2 with TRBJ2-1; TRBD2 aligns across 10 bases. CDR3 length equals 18 residues. J lost 8 bases, V lost 4 bases, and 17 bases had no gene match. Germline assignment: CDR1 SGHAT and CDR2 FQNNGV. The CDR3 coding sequence is TGTGCCAGCAGCTCCCATGGGGGAGCGGGAGGGCCGAGGGATGAGCAGTTCTTC. It codes for CASSSHGGAGGPRDEQFF.

The chain has TRBV6-5 and TRBJ2-5; 8 bases line up with TRBD1. CDR1 is MNHEY and CDR2 is SVGAGI in the germline V gene. The CDR3 loop spans 13 amino acids. The trim removed 4 bases at V and 4 bases at J, leaving 2 bases unmatched. CDR3 loop: CASSWQGAETQYF. The CDR3 nucleotides read TGTGCCAGCAGTTGGCAGGGGGCAGAGACCCAGTACTTC.

The rearrangement links TRBV7-2 to TRBJ2-3, with 10 bases that match TRBD1. The CDR3 runs 15 residues. V dropped 4 bases and J dropped 5; count of bases not matched to a gene: 6. The germline gives CDR1 SGHTA, CDR2 FQGNSA. Here the CDR3 DNA reads TGTGCCAGCAGCTCAGACAGGGGGCGGATAGATACGCAGTATTTT. It specifies CASSSDRGRIDTQYF.